This T cell receptor (beta chain) was identified during a study of Ad26.COV2.S vaccination and SARS-CoV-2 variants. Findings of the study overall: Vaccine recipients and placebo recipients showed similar non-spike TCR breadth. Assessments of TCR breadth and depth may have underestimated the total T cell responses.

This clone was seen only a few times. Its cognate antigen is unknown. The data were produced by immunoSEQ multiplex PCR, yet TCRdb's version contains in-frame clones alone and is incomplete. Among about 680,000 clones, roughly nine tenths were seen once, and the ten largest hold over 1.3%. The treatment denotes: 15 to 20 received Ad26.COV2.S at low or high dose, single or two shots; roughly five received placebo; per-sample allocation not given. The samples were gathered on day 63 after the first injection of vaccine or placebo. V gave up 0 bases and J gave up 0 bases, with 9 bases separating them. Germline-derived CDR1 and CDR2 are GTSNPN and SVGIG (reference sequence). The CDR3 is 15 residues long.

This chain joins TRBV30 and TRBJ1-3; D gene unclear. This sample comprised peripheral blood, obtained in a trial of Ad26.COV2.S vaccine versus placebo. This receptor was identified in a person aged 18-65 years who received the Ad26.COV2.S COVID-19 vaccine or a placebo. The CDR3 sequence is CAWSVLQSSGNTIYF. In DNA form, the CDR3 reads TGTGCCTGGAGTGTACTCCAGAGCTCTGGAAACACCATATATTTT. Supplemented by reference TRBV30 and TRBJ1-3, the full variable domain reads SQTIHQWPATLVQPVGSPLSLECTVEGTSNPNLYWYRQAAGRGLQLLFYSVGIGQISSEVPQNLSASRPQDRQFILSSKKLLLSDSGFYLCAWSVLQSSGNTIYFGEGSWLTVV.